The 24 T cell receptor beta chains below were found in one sample sequenced in a study of siplizumab effects on memory and regulatory T cells. Repertoires were generated with immunoSEQ multiplex PCR, while TCRdb's copy carries only in-frame clones and drops some. The profile shows approximately 50,000 clones, over 85% of them singletons. Sample: CD8+ T cells sorted from blood. The receptors here all came from a human donor in good health.

V and J are TRBV6-5 and TRBJ2-7, with TRBD1 matching 7 bases. The CDR3 totals 14 residues. Germline values: CDR1 MNHEY, CDR2 SVGAGI. V shed 4 bases, J shed 0 bases, and the junction held 3 bases outside the gene matches. This CDR3 is CASSSRTGSYEQYF. In DNA form, the CDR3 reads TGTGCCAGCAGTTCACGGACAGGCTCCTACGAGCAGTACTTC.

This clone was observed once. V gene TRBV5-1 combines with J gene TRBJ2-5, with 11 positions matching TRBD1. This CDR3 has 14 residues. Germline trimming cut 4 bases from V and 3 bases from J; bases unmatched to any gene: 2. CDR1 is SGHRS and CDR2 is YFSETQ in the germline V gene. The CDR3 here is CASSVGQGEETQYF. Here the CDR3 DNA reads TGCGCCAGCAGCGTGGGACAGGGGGAAGAGACCCAGTACTTC.

This CDR3 reads CASSALGRDEQFF. The CDR3 DNA is TGTGCCAGCAGTGCACTAGGGAGGGATGAGCAGTTCTTC. The chain couples TRBV6-1 to TRBJ2-1; 7 bases are shared with TRBD2. The CDR3 is made up of 13 amino acids. The V gene end was trimmed by 4 bases and the J gene end by 8 bases; junction bases not matched to a gene: 5. Germline assignment: CDR1 MNHNS and CDR2 SASEGT.

The V call is TRBV29-1, the J call TRBJ2-1, with D unclear. The length of the CDR3 is 11 residues. V lost 4 bases to trimming and J lost 9 bases, with 10 bases between them. The V gene's germline CDR1 is SQVTM and CDR2 ANQGSEA. The CDR3 DNA is TGCAGCGTTGGTTTACGCGGTGAGCAGTTCTTC. This translates into CSVGLRGEQFF.

This rearrangement joins TRBV4-1 to TRBJ2-7; possibly TRBD2 for D (5 bases). CDR1 and CDR2 from the germline V gene are MGHRA and YSYEKL. The CDR3 covers 14 residues. Trimming removed 0 bases at V and 7 bases at J, with 13 bases between. The CDR3 reads CASSQDPGVREQYF. In nucleotides, the CDR3 is TGCGCCAGCAGCCAAGATCCCGGGGTACGGGAGCAGTACTTC.

This clone came up once. The chain is built from TRBV27 and TRBJ2-1, with a weak D call TRBD2 (6 bases). The V and J ends lost 2 bases and 0 bases respectively, with 8 bases between them. The CDR3 is 15 residues long. Germline CDR1 reads MNHEY; CDR2 reads SMNVEV (reference sequence). The CDR3 coding sequence is TGTGCCAGCAGTTTAGACGGGAGCTCCTACAATGAGCAGTTCTTC. It encodes CASSLDGSSYNEQFF.

V usage is TRBV4-1 and J usage is TRBJ2-7; 8 nucleotides agree with TRBD1. With V trimmed by 5 bases and J by 1 base, 7 bases remained unmatched. Germline-derived CDR1 and CDR2 are MGHRA and YSYEKL. The CDR3 loop spans 15 amino acids. The CDR3: CASSERTGWSYEQYF. Written as DNA, the CDR3 is TGCGCCAGCAGCGAAAGGACAGGGTGGTCCTACGAGCAGTACTTC.

This clone was recorded once. V is TRBV6-5 and J is TRBJ2-7; maybe TRBD2 (5 bases). With 5 bases removed from V and 2 bases from J, the gap between germline ends came to 10 bases. This CDR3 contains 13 residues. Germline loops: CDR1 MNHEY, CDR2 SVGAGI. The DNA for the CDR3 is TGTGCCAGCAGTGCGAGGGCAACCTACGAGCAGTACTTC. Its protein is CASSARATYEQYF.

This chain joins TRBV5-4 and TRBJ2-6; D unresolved. V lost 6 bases and J 1 base, leaving 11 bases between the germline ends. CDR3 length equals 15 residues. Germline-derived CDR1 and CDR2 are SGHNT and YYREEE (reference sequence). CDR3 residues: CASTPPGSGANVLTF. Here the CDR3 DNA reads TGTGCCAGCACCCCCCCCGGGTCTGGGGCCAACGTCCTGACTTTC.

This clone has just one count. The chain joins TRBV15 to TRBJ1-1, with a possible D match to TRBD1 (6 bases). Germline CDR1 is LNHNV and CDR2 is YYDKDF (reference sequence). This CDR3 region has 15 residues. V lost 9 bases and J lost 0, with 17 bases in between. CDR3 loop: CATTEGGTMNTEAFF. DNA of the CDR3: TGTGCCACGACAGAGGGGGGCACGATGAACACTGAAGCTTTCTTT.

The rearrangement joins TRBV7-9 to TRBJ2-1; TRBD1 matches at 9 bases. The CDR3 runs 15 residues. CDR1 and CDR2 from the germline V gene are SEHNR and FQNEAQ (reference sequence). Trimming cost V 1 base and J 6 bases; bases outside gene matches: 4. The CDR3 is CASSLENRGRNEQFF. Written as DNA, the CDR3 is TGTGCCAGCAGCTTAGAAAACAGGGGGCGCAATGAGCAGTTCTTC.

The genes are TRBV15 and TRBJ2-2; D is unclear. Germline V lookup: CDR1 LNHNV, CDR2 YYDKDF (reference sequence). The CDR3 length is 13 residues. Trimming pared 0 bases from V and 8 bases from J, leaving 7 bases between. The CDR3 bases are TGTGCCACCAGCAGAGAGGTTAATGGGGAGCTGTTTTTT. This codes for CATSREVNGELFF.

This sequence joins TRBV15 and TRBJ2-1, with D tentatively TRBD1 (7 bases). Germline CDR1 LNHNV, CDR2 YYDKDF (reference sequence). The ends were cut back, 4 bases at V and 4 bases at J, with 35 bases in the middle. The CDR3 loop spans 22 amino acids. CDR3 residues: CATSIKHLSAGGMKVGYNEQFF. In DNA, the CDR3 is TGTGCCACCAGCATTAAACATCTGTCGGCAGGGGGGATGAAGGTCGGATACAATGAGCAGTTCTTC.

V usage is TRBV27 and J usage is TRBJ1-1; no reliable D call. Germline V lookup: CDR1 MNHEY, CDR2 SMNVEV (reference sequence). V lost 3 bases and J 6 bases, leaving 11 bases between the germline ends. The CDR3 runs 13 residues. The CDR3 protein is CASSFRSTAEAFF. CDR3 DNA: TGTGCCAGCAGTTTTAGGAGTACGGCTGAAGCTTTCTTT.

The gene calls are TRBV10-3 and TRBJ2-7, with D possibly matching TRBD1 (5 bases). Trimming cost V 6 bases and J 3 bases, with 9 bases left between them. The length of the CDR3 is 12 residues. Germline V gene sequence: CDR1 ENHRY, CDR2 SYGVKD. This CDR3 reads CAIRAGNYEQYF. CDR3 in DNA: TGTGCCATCAGGGCAGGGAACTACGAGCAGTACTTC.

The chain has TRBV9 and TRBJ2-7; TRBD2 aligns across 12 bases. This CDR3 spans 15 amino acids. The ends lost 0 bases at V and 4 bases at J; junction bases unmatched: 2. CDR1 and CDR2 from the germline V gene are SGDLS and YYNGEE. This CDR3 is CASSVGGTSGYEQYF. DNA of the CDR3: TGTGCCAGCAGCGTAGGCGGGACTAGCGGGTACGAGCAGTACTTC. Combining the CDR3 with reference TRBV9 and TRBJ2-7 gives the whole variable domain DSGVTQTPKHLITATGQRVTLRCSPRSGDLSVYWYQQSLDQGLQFLIQYYNGEERAKGNILERFSAQQFPDLHSELNLSSLELGDSALYFCASSVGGTSGYEQYFGPGTRLTVT.

The chain links TRBV21-1 to TRBJ2-5; TRBD1 is the table's D call, not checked against the DNA. TRBV21-1 is a pseudogene. The CDR3 has 14 residues. CDR3 in DNA: TGTGCCAGCAGCAAAGGACAGTTCCAAGAGACCCAGTACTTC. It encodes CASSKGQFQETQYF.

The chain combines TRBV27 with TRBJ1-1; TRBD1 matches 8 bases. Germline lookup yields CDR1 MNHEY and CDR2 SMNVEV (reference sequence). The CDR3 contains 15 residues. Unmatched junction bases numbered 4, after V lost 0 bases and J lost 4 bases. Here the CDR3 DNA reads TGTGCCAGCAGTTTATCCGCAACAGGGGGCACTGAAGCTTTCTTT. Protein: CASSLSATGGTEAFF.

This sequence joins TRBV28 and TRBJ2-7; no clear D gene. V dropped 7 bases and J dropped 2 bases, with 12 bases sitting between them. Germline V CDR1 and CDR2: MDHEN, SYDVKM. This CDR3 spans 13 amino acids. Here the CDR3 DNA reads TGTGCCAGCAACCGGGCCCTCACCTACGAGCAGTACTTC. It yields the protein CASNRALTYEQYF.

The gene calls are TRBV7-9 and TRBJ2-7; the match to TRBD1 covers 7 bases. J lost 5 bases, V lost 5 bases, and 9 bases had no gene match. The CDR3 has 14 residues. CDR1 SEHNR and CDR2 FQNEAQ come from the germline V gene (reference sequence). DNA of the CDR3: TGTGCCAGCAGCCCGACGGACAGGTTCGACGAGCAGTACTTC. Protein product: CASSPTDRFDEQYF.

Comments on this clone: A read error may produce the germline difference seen at one junction end. Different DNA sequences within this sample yield the same CDR3. The chain employs TRBV27 and TRBJ2-3; 16 bases map to TRBD2. CDR1 and CDR2 (germline): MNHEY, SMNVEV (reference sequence). The CDR3 is made up of 20 amino acids. The DNA of the CDR3 is TGCGCCAGCAGTTCCCGGGGACTAGCGGGAGGGCATCCTAGCACAGATACGCAGTATTTT. Translation: CASSSRGLAGGHPSTDTQYF.

The genes are TRBV6-1 and TRBJ2-3, with no clear D. This CDR3 is 14 amino acids long. In germline, CDR1 is MNHNS, CDR2 SASEGT. V was pared by 0 bases and J by 6 bases, with 10 bases between. CDR3 in DNA: TGTGCCAGCAGTGAAGCGCGAAAAGGGGATACGCAGTATTTT. This translates into CASSEARKGDTQYF.

This clone was counted a single time. The chain joins TRBV27 to TRBJ2-1; TRBD1 agrees at 8 bases. Trimming at V came to 7 bases and at J to 3 bases, leaving 8 bases not matched to a gene. This CDR3 contains 15 residues. Germline loops: CDR1 MNHEY, CDR2 SMNVEV (reference sequence). The CDR3 loop is CASMSTGAYYNEQFF. The CDR3 nucleotides are TGTGCCAGCATGTCGACAGGGGCTTACTACAATGAGCAGTTCTTC.

The CDR3 nucleotides are TGTGCCAGCAGTCTAGGGTCTAGGCAGTTCTTC. Translating gives CASSLGSRQFF. This chain uses TRBV14 with TRBJ2-1, with no clear D. The CDR3 is 11 amino acids. Germline lookup yields CDR1 SGHDN and CDR2 FVKESK. V was clipped by 6 bases and J by 12 bases, with 12 bases between them.